Below, 8 T cell receptor beta chains from the same sample are listed, as sequenced in a study of cytomegalovirus exposure and HLA in healthy donors. PCR employed 60 Vbeta and 13 Jbeta primers. Data came from immunoSEQ multiplex PCR; TCRdb stores just in-frame clones and leaves some out. The sample lists approximately 100,000 clones, about a tenth occurring once. The sample consisted of PBMCs. These receptors all come from a middle-aged man in good health and CMV-seropositive.

This clone was recorded a few times. Other DNA sequences in the same sample also yield this CDR3. The chain carries TRBV7-9 and TRBJ1-1; D is ambiguous. Trimming took 3 bases from V and 7 from J, leaving 6 bases between them. The CDR3 sequence is 11 residues long. Germline V lookup: CDR1 SEHNR, CDR2 FQNEAQ (reference sequence). The chain's CDR3 is CASSFSYEAFF. As DNA, the CDR3 is TGTGCCAGCAGCTTTAGCTATGAAGCTTTCTTT.

This clone was found a few times. The chain combines TRBV30 with TRBJ2-5, with D possibly TRBD1 on 5 matching bases. Trimming left V 1 base short and J 5 bases short, with 8 bases between. CDR1 is GTSNPN, CDR2 SVGIG, per germline (reference sequence). The CDR3 runs 12 residues. CDR3 in amino acids: CAWSAGQETQYF. The CDR3 DNA reads TGTGCCTGGAGTGCAGGGCAGGAGACCCAGTACTTC.

This chain joins TRBV6-1 and TRBJ1-2; TRBD1 matches 8 bases. The CDR3 loop spans 15 amino acids. The V segment lost 6 bases and the J segment 0 bases; nucleotides outside the gene matches: 6. Germline loops: CDR1 MNHNS, CDR2 SASEGT. CDR3 DNA sequence: TGTGCCAGCAGGCTAGGACAGGGAGCTAACTATGGCTACACCTTC. Encoded protein: CASRLGQGANYGYTF.

This clone was seen a handful of times. This sequence joins TRBV2 and TRBJ1-3; a possible D gene is TRBD1 (5 bases). This CDR3 contains 15 residues. V was clipped by 3 bases and J by 3 bases, with 12 bases between them. CDR1 SNHLY and CDR2 FYNNEI come from the germline V gene. The CDR3 bases are TGTGCCAGCAGTGACCCCAGGGAATATGGAAACACCATATATTTT. Translating it yields CASSDPREYGNTIYF. The variable domain in full, completed from reference TRBV2 and TRBJ1-3, reads EPEVTQTPSHQVTQMGQEVILRCVPISNHLYFYWYRQILGQKVEFLVSFYNNEISEKSEIFDDQFSVERPDGSNFTLKIRSTKLEDSAMYFCASSDPREYGNTIYFGEGSWLTVV.

This clone was observed a handful of times. The genes are TRBV7-3 and TRBJ2-2, with 7 bases fitting TRBD2. Germline assignment: CDR1 SGHTA and CDR2 FQGTGA. The length of the CDR3 is 16 residues. The V gene end was trimmed by 0 bases and the J gene end by 3 bases; junction bases not matched to a gene: 4. In DNA form, the CDR3 reads TGTGCCAGCAGCTTAACTGGGCGGGAGTACACCGGGGAGCTGTTTTTT. Its protein product is CASSLTGREYTGELFF.

This clone was found many times. V usage is TRBV29-1 and J usage is TRBJ2-3; TRBD2 agrees at 8 bases. Losses at the gene ends were 1 base for V and 3 bases for J; bases not matched to a gene: 6. Germline V CDR1 and CDR2: SQVTM, ANQGSEA. The length of the CDR3 is 15 residues. The CDR3, as DNA: TGCAGCGTTGAAGGTGCAGCGGGAGTGACAGATACGCAGTATTTT. Protein: CSVEGAAGVTDTQYF.

This sequence joins TRBV27 and TRBJ2-5; TRBD2 agrees at 7 bases. Looked up from germline, CDR1 is MNHEY and CDR2 is SMNVEV (reference sequence). V trimming: 4 bases; J trimming: 5 bases; junction bases outside the gene matches: 19. This CDR3 contains 18 residues. DNA of the CDR3: TGTGCCAGCAGTTCCCCGGTGGCTAGCGGCCCACCCTGGGAGACCCAGTACTTC. Translation: CASSSPVASGPPWETQYF.

V gene TRBV28 combines with J gene TRBJ1-5, with 10 bases identical to TRBD1. Germline CDR1 reads MDHEN; CDR2 reads SYDVKM. The CDR3 runs 18 residues. V lost 6 bases, J lost 2 bases, and 13 bases stayed unmatched. In nucleotides, the CDR3 is TGTGCCAGCAGAACGCGACAGGGGGCGCGGTGGGGCAATCAGCCCCAGCATTTT. This encodes CASRTRQGARWGNQPQHF.